One sample yielded the 18 T cell receptor beta chains listed below, sequenced in a study of regulatory T cells in long-lasting Graves disease. The time point was: newly diagnosed GD, antithyroid drugs for less than 3 months. Extracted RNA from PBMCs served as the source of the TCR library. For TCR beta, libraries came from iRepertoire HTBI primers and Arm-PCR of CDR3 regions. MiXCR, run by TCRdb on the multiplex PCR reads, gives a single entry per CDR3 protein. Here the sample spans roughly 500,000 distinct CDR3 sequences, 12% being singletons. This sample was also put to use in a study of T cells in Graves' hyperthyroidism and ophthalmopathy.

This material consisted of peripheral blood mononuclear cells (PBMCs), taken at new diagnosis, from a patient treated with antithyroid drugs. The receptors originated from a woman aged 25-40 years with Graves disease.

This clonotype was found many times. The chain recombines TRBV14 with TRBJ2-3, with TRBD2 matching over 10 bases. V lost 3 bases and J lost 4; bases outside the gene matches: 10. The CDR3 spans 17 residues. Germline lookup yields CDR1 SGHDN and CDR2 FVKESK. The CDR3 region has the DNA TGTGCCAGCAGCCACCGGCTCCCGGGACTAGCGTCAGATACGCAGTATTTT. Its protein product is CASSHRLPGLASDTQYF.

This clonotype was observed many times. The rearrangement uses TRBV20-1 and TRBJ1-1; D is undetermined. CDR1 is DFQATT, CDR2 SNEGSKA, per germline (reference sequence). V dropped 5 bases and J dropped 1 base, with 11 bases sitting between them. The CDR3 length is 13 residues. CDR3 sequence: CSASDLGNTEAFF. As DNA, the CDR3 is TGCAGTGCTTCGGACCTTGGGAACACTGAAGCTTTCTTT.

The chain employs TRBV20-1 and TRBJ1-2; D is unresolved. The CDR3 runs 12 residues. Germline CDR1 DFQATT, CDR2 SNEGSKA (reference sequence). The V and J ends lost 1 base and 8 bases respectively, with 11 bases between them. DNA for the CDR3: TGCAGTGCTAGAGCCGCTTTAAGGGGCTACACCTTC. Its protein product is CSARAALRGYTF.

This clonotype was seen repeatedly, ten times or more. V gene TRBV3-1 combines with J gene TRBJ2-1; the match to TRBD2 covers 10 bases. Germline V lookup: CDR1 LGHDT, CDR2 YNNKEL (reference sequence). Trimming at V came to 0 bases and at J to 8 bases, leaving 7 bases not matched to a gene. The CDR3 length is 16 residues. CDR3 region: CASSQDGRAGGDEQFF. The CDR3 nucleotides read TGTGCCAGCAGCCAAGATGGTCGAGCGGGAGGGGATGAGCAGTTCTTC.

There are many counts of this clonotype. V and J are TRBV12-3 or TRBV12-4 and TRBJ2-7; tentatively, D is TRBD1 (5 bases). The ends were cut back, 8 bases at V and 5 bases at J, with 19 bases in the middle. There are 14 residues in the CDR3. The CDR3 DNA reads as TGTGCCAGCCAAAGGGGTTCCCCCCTAGACGAGCAGTACTTC. Encoded protein: CASQRGSPLDEQYF.

This clonotype appeared many times. This sequence joins TRBV28 and TRBJ1-4, with 7 bases lining up with TRBD1. Germline V lookup: CDR1 MDHEN, CDR2 SYDVKM. This CDR3 comprises 14 residues. The trim removed 6 bases at V and 4 bases at J, leaving 5 bases unmatched. CDR3 bases: TGTGCCAGCAGCCTAACAGGGGTTAATGAAAAACTGTTTTTT. Protein sequence: CASSLTGVNEKLFF.

This clonotype was found a few times. This chain links TRBV29-1 with TRBJ1-2; D is possibly TRBD1 (5 bases). The CDR3 covers 14 residues. Germline lookup yields CDR1 SQVTM and CDR2 ANQGSEA. V lost 7 bases, J lost 8 bases, and 23 bases lay in between. Here the CDR3 DNA reads TGCAGCGACGGGACCCTCCGGTGGCCGAAAGGCTACACCTTC. It translates to CSDGTLRWPKGYTF.

This clonotype was observed many times. The gene calls are TRBV18 and TRBJ2-1; D is undetermined. The germline V gene encodes CDR1 KGHSH and CDR2 LQKENI. The CDR3 loop spans 13 amino acids. V gave up 8 bases and J gave up 1 base, with 9 bases separating them. The CDR3 protein is CASSPPSYNEQFF. The CDR3 coding sequence is TGTGCCAGCAGCCCCCCATCCTACAATGAGCAGTTCTTC. The full variable domain, in which reference TRBV18 and TRBJ2-1 provide the parts outside the CDR3, is NAGVMQNPRHLVRRRGQEARLRCSPMKGHSHVYWYRQLPEEGLKFMVYLQKENIIDESGMPKERFSAEFPKEGPSILRIQQVVRGDSAAYFCASSPPSYNEQFFGPGTRLTVL.

This clonotype was found a few times. The J gene is TRBJ2-5, the V gene TRBV20-1, with D unclear. This CDR3 comprises 14 residues. V was trimmed by 5 bases and J by 4 bases, leaving 17 bases between them. In germline, CDR1 is DFQATT, CDR2 SNEGSKA (reference sequence). In DNA, the CDR3 is TGCAGTGCTGGCATGGGTTACCCCAGAGAGACCCAGTACTTC. It encodes CSAGMGYPRETQYF.

V is TRBV18 and J is TRBJ2-1; D may be TRBD2 (5 bases). CDR3 length: 11 residues. From germline, CDR1 is KGHSH and CDR2 LQKENI. Trimming shortened V by 6 bases and J by 11 bases, and 11 bases separated the two germline ends. The CDR3 sequence is CASSGSSQQFF. CDR3 DNA: TGTGCCAGCTCTGGGTCTAGCCAGCAGTTCTTC.

This clonotype has a handful of counts. The chain links TRBV15 to TRBJ2-1, with TRBD2 matching 10 bases. The germline V gene encodes CDR1 LNHNV and CDR2 YYDKDF (reference sequence). The CDR3 contains 17 residues. The junction had 11 bases not matched to a gene; V was cut back by 0 bases and J by 9 bases. The CDR3 nucleotides read TGTGCCACCAGCAGAGATCGGAGCGGGAGGGCCTTAAGTGAGCAGTTCTTC. Its translation: CATSRDRSGRALSEQFF.

This clonotype was counted between two and nine times. The V call is TRBV30, the J call TRBJ1-4, with D tentatively TRBD1 (5 bases). The CDR3 sequence is 13 residues long. The V end was cut by 0 bases, the J end by 11 bases, with 13 bases between. Germline loops: CDR1 GTSNPN, CDR2 SVGIG (reference sequence). The CDR3 DNA reads TGTGCCTGGAGTGTACAGGTGGGGGGGAAACTGTTTTTT. This translates into CAWSVQVGGKLFF. The variable domain in full, completed from reference TRBV30 and TRBJ1-4, reads SQTIHQWPATLVQPVGSPLSLECTVEGTSNPNLYWYRQAAGRGLQLLFYSVGIGQISSEVPQNLSASRPQDRQFILSSKKLLLSDSGFYLCAWSVQVGGKLFFGSGTQLSVL.

The J gene is TRBJ2-1, the V gene TRBV7-2, with 7 bases that match TRBD2. CDR1 is SGHTA and CDR2 is FQGNSA in the germline V gene. Trimming took 5 bases from V and 0 from J; bases not matched to a gene: 10. The CDR3 covers 17 residues. CDR3 bases: TGTGCCAGCAGCGTTTATTCTAGCGGCAGCTCCTACAATGAGCAGTTCTTC. It translates to CASSVYSSGSSYNEQFF.

This clonotype was recorded at least ten times. The rearrangement links TRBV7-8 to TRBJ2-3; no reliable D call. The CDR3 length is 14 residues. Germline CDR1 SGHVS, CDR2 FQNEAQ. Trimming cost V 5 bases and J 4 bases, with 13 bases left between them. The CDR3 DNA sequence: TGTGCCAGCAGCCTACCAGGACGGCCAGATACGCAGTATTTT. Translation: CASSLPGRPDTQYF.

This clonotype was observed at least ten times. The rearrangement uses TRBV11-2 and TRBJ2-5, with D unresolved. Germline-derived CDR1 and CDR2 are SGHAT and FQNNGV. The CDR3 is 16 amino acids. V gave up 1 base and J gave up 3 bases, with 15 bases separating them. The CDR3 DNA reads as TGTGCCAGCAGCTTAGTCGGCGGAGCTCGGGAAGAGACCCAGTACTTC. It translates to CASSLVGGAREETQYF.

This clonotype was counted only a few times. The CDR3 protein is CASSIDGPVLFRGSGANVLTF. As DNA, the CDR3 is TGTGCCAGTAGTATAGATGGACCCGTCCTCTTCCGGGGGTCTGGGGCCAACGTCCTGACTTTC. V and J are TRBV19 and TRBJ2-6; maybe TRBD2 (6 bases). The CDR3 loop spans 21 amino acids. V shed 0 bases and J shed 1 base, with 22 bases lying between them. Germline values: CDR1 LNHDA, CDR2 SQIVND (reference sequence).

This clonotype was counted ten times or more. V is TRBV28 and J is TRBJ1-1; 7 bases are a match to TRBD1. The CDR3 is 13 amino acids. Germline CDR1 reads MDHEN; CDR2 reads SYDVKM. V was pared by 7 bases and J by 7 bases, with 9 bases of the junction left unmatched. The CDR3 DNA follows: TGTGCCAGCATCCAAACAGGGGAGGGTGAAGCTTTCTTT. Protein product: CASIQTGEGEAFF.

The V gene is TRBV19, the J gene TRBJ1-1, with D tentatively TRBD1 (5 bases). The CDR3 is 16 amino acids. In germline, CDR1 is LNHDA, CDR2 SQIVND (reference sequence). The germline V and J ends were trimmed by 0 bases and 2 bases, with 13 bases remaining between them. The CDR3 nucleotides read TGTGCCAGTAGTATAGATCTTGGGGCTACAAACACTGAAGCTTTCTTT. This encodes CASSIDLGATNTEAFF.